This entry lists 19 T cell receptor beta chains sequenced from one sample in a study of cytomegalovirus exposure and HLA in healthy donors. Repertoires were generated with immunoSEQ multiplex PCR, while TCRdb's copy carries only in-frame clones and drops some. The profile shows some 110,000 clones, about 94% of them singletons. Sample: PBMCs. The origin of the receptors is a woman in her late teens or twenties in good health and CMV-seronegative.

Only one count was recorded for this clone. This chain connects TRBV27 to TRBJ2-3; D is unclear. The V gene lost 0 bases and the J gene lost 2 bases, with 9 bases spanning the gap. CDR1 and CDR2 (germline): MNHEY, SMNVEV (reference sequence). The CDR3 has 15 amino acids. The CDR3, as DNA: TGTGCCAGCAGTTTATCATCGGTCTTCACAGATACGCAGTATTTT. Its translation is CASSLSSVFTDTQYF.

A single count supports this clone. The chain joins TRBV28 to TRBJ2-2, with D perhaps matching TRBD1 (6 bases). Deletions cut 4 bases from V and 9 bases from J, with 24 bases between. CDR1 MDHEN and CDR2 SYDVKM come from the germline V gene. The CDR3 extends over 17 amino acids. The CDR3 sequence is CASSSPSGGGQLRELFF. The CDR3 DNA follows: TGTGCCAGCAGTTCTCCAAGTGGGGGTGGACAGCTTCGGGAGCTGTTTTTT.

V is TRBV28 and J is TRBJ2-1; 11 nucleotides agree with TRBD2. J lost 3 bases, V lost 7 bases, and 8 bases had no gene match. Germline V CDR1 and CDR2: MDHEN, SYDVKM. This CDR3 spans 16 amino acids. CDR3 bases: TGTGCCAGCATTGTAGCGGGAGGGGGCGGCTACAATGAGCAGTTCTTC. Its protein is CASIVAGGGGYNEQFF.

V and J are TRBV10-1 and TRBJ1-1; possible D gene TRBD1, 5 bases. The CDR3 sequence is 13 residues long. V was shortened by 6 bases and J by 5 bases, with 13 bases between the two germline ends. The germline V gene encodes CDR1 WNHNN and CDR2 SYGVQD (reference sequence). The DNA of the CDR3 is TGCGCCAGCAGAGGGGACTGGAATACTGAAGCTTTCTTT. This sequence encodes CASRGDWNTEAFF.

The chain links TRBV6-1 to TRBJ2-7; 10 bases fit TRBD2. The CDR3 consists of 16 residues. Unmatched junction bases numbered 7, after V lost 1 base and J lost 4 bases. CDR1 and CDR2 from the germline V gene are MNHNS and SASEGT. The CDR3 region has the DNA TGTGCCAGCAGTGAAGAACTAGCGGGATTTAGGTACGAGCAGTACTTC. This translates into CASSEELAGFRYEQYF.

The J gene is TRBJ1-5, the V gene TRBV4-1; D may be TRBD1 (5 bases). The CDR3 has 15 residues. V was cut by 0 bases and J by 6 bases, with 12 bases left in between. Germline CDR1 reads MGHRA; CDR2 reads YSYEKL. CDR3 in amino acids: CASSQDDRRGQPQHF. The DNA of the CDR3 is TGCGCCAGCAGCCAAGATGACCGTAGGGGTCAGCCCCAGCATTTT.

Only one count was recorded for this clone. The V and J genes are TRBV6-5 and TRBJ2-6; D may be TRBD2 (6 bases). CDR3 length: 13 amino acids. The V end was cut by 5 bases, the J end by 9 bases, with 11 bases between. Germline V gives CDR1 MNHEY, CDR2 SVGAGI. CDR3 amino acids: CASSPTEGNVLTF. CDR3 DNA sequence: TGTGCCAGCAGTCCTACGGAGGGCAACGTCCTGACTTTC.

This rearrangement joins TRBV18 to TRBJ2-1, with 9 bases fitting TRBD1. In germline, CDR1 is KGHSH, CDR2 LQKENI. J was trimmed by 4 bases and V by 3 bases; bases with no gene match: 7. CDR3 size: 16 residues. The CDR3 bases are TGTGCCAGCTCACCCCCGGGACAGGGTGGGTACAATGAGCAGTTCTTC. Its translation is CASSPPGQGGYNEQFF.

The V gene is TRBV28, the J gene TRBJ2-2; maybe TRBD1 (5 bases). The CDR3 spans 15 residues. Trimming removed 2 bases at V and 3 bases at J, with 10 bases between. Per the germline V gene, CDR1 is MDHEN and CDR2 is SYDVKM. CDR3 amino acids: CASSLNQGYTGELFF. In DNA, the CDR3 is TGTGCCAGCAGTTTAAATCAGGGCTACACCGGGGAGCTGTTTTTT.

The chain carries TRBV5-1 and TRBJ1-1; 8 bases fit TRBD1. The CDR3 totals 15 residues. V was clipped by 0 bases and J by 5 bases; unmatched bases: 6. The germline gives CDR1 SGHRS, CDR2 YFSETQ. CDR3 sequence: CASSLVEQGVTEAFF. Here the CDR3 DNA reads TGCGCCAGCAGCTTGGTAGAACAGGGGGTGACTGAAGCTTTCTTT.

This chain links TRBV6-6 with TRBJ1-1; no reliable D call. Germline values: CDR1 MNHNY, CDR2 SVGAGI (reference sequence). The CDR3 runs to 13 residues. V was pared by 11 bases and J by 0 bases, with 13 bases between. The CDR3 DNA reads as TGTGCCGCTCTGGCCGTAATGAACACTGAAGCTTTCTTT. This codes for CAALAVMNTEAFF.

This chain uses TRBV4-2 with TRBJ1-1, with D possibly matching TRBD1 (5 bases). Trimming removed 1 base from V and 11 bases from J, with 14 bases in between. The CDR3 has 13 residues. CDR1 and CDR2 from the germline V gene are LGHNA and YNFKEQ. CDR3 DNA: TGTGCCAGCAGCCAAGGGGGGGGATCCGGGGCTTTCTTT. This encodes CASSQGGGSGAFF.

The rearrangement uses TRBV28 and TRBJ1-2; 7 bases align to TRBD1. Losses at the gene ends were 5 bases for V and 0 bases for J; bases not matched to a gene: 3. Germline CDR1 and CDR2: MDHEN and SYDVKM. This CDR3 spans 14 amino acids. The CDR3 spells CASSVGGANYGYTF. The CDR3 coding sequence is TGTGCCAGCAGTGTAGGGGGCGCTAACTATGGCTACACCTTC.

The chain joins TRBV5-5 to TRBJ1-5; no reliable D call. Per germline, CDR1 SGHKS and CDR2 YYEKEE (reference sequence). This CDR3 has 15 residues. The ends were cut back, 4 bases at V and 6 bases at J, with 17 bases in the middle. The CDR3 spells CASSLREGGVQPQHF. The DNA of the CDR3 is TGTGCCAGCAGCCTAAGGGAGGGCGGTGTTCAGCCCCAGCATTTT.

The CDR3 nucleotides read TGTGCCAGTAGTACCTTCGCCGATAGCTCCGGAAACACCATATATTTT. The encoded protein is CASSTFADSSGNTIYF. V gene TRBV19 combines with J gene TRBJ1-3; no definite D call. V was cut by 4 bases and J by 4 bases, with 17 bases left in between. The CDR3 totals 16 residues. Germline V CDR1 and CDR2: LNHDA, SQIVND (reference sequence).

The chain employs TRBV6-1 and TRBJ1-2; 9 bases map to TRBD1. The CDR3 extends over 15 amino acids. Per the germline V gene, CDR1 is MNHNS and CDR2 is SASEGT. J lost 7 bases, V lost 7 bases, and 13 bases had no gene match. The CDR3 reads CASIPPGQGLRGYTF. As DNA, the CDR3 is TGTGCCAGCATCCCGCCGGGACAGGGTCTACGTGGCTACACCTTC.

The CDR3 sequence is CASSPGTGPDTQYF. CDR3 DNA: TGTGCCAGCAGCCCTGGGACAGGACCCGATACGCAGTATTTT. The chain couples TRBV7-9 to TRBJ2-3; 8 positions agree with TRBD1. The CDR3 is 14 amino acids. Germline lookup yields CDR1 SEHNR and CDR2 FQNEAQ (reference sequence). With 5 bases clipped from V and 6 bases from J, the junction kept 7 bases outside the gene matches. Filled out from reference TRBV7-9 and TRBJ2-3, the complete variable domain reads DTGVSQNPRHKITKRGQNVTFRCDPISEHNRLYWYRQTLGQGPEFLTYFQNEAQLEKSRLLSDRFSAERPKGSFSTLEIQRTEQGDSAMYLCASSPGTGPDTQYFGPGTRLTVL.

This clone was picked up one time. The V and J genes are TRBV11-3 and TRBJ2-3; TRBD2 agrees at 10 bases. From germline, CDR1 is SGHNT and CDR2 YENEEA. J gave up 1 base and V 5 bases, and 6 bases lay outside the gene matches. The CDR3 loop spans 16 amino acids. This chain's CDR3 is CASSATSGSRTDTQYF. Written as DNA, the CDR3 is TGTGCCAGCAGCGCGACTAGCGGGTCGCGCACAGATACGCAGTATTTT. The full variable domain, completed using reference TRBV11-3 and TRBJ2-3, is EAGVVQSPRYKIIEKKQPVAFWCNPISGHNTLYWYLQNLGQGPELLIRYENEEAVDDSQLPKDRFSAERLKGVDSTLKIQPAELGDSAVYLCASSATSGSRTDTQYFGPGTRLTVL.

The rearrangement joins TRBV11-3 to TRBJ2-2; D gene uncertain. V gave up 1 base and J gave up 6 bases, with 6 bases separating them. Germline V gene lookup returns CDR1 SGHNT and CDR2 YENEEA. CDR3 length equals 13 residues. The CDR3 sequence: CASSLGLSGELFF. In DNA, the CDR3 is TGTGCCAGCAGCTTAGGACTGTCCGGGGAGCTGTTTTTT.